Each of the 5 T cell receptor beta chains below was sequenced from the same sample in a study of identical twins. TCRdb used MiXCR to reprocess the 5' RACE reads, holding one entry per CDR3 protein. Of 690,000 or so distinct CDR3 sequences listed, around 8.3% are singletons. In addition, the sample was reused for a study of yellow fever vaccine responses in identical twins.

Sequencing used PBMCs. Receptors were obtained from a young woman in good health.

This chain connects TRBV10-3 to TRBJ2-2, with D uncertain. This CDR3 region has 15 residues. CDR1 and CDR2 (germline): ENHRY, SYGVKD. V lost 0 bases, J lost 6 bases, and 11 bases lay in between. The CDR3 sequence is CAISESASSPGELFF. CDR3 sequence (DNA): TGTGCCATCAGTGAGTCAGCCTCCTCGCCCGGGGAGCTGTTTTTT.

The rearrangement uses TRBV7-9 and TRBJ1-2; no reliable D call. Per the germline V gene, CDR1 is SEHNR and CDR2 is FQNEAQ (reference sequence). V lost 3 bases and J lost 5, with 7 bases in between. CDR3 size: 12 residues. The CDR3 reads CASSFEDYGYTF. CDR3 nucleotide sequence: TGTGCCAGCAGCTTTGAAGATTATGGCTACACCTTC.

This clonotype was counted between two and nine times. V and J are TRBV11-3 and TRBJ2-3; D is tentatively TRBD1 or TRBD2 (5 bases each). CDR1 is SGHNT, CDR2 YENEEA, per germline. The length of the CDR3 is 14 residues. Trimming removed 5 bases at V and 4 bases at J, with 13 bases between. CDR3 nucleotide sequence: TGTGCCAGCAGCCCGAGGGGAGTGGCAGATACGCAGTATTTT. Translating gives CASSPRGVADTQYF.

This rearrangement joins TRBV4-3 to TRBJ2-7; D gene ambiguous. This CDR3 spans 14 amino acids. The germline V gene has CDR1 LGHNA and CDR2 YSLEER. V was shortened by 0 bases and J by 6 bases, with 12 bases between the two germline ends. The CDR3 is CASSQDYWVGEQYF. The CDR3 DNA reads TGCGCCAGCAGCCAAGATTATTGGGTTGGCGAGCAGTACTTC.

This clonotype was found a few times. V and J are TRBV30 and TRBJ2-7; D possibly corresponds to TRBD1 (6 bases). The V gene's germline CDR1 is GTSNPN and CDR2 SVGIG (reference sequence). CDR3 length: 14 residues. Trimming removed 3 bases at V and 0 bases at J, with 12 bases between. In nucleotides, the CDR3 is TGTGCCTGGAGGTACCGGGACATCTCCTACGAGCAGTACTTC. Encoded protein: CAWRYRDISYEQYF.